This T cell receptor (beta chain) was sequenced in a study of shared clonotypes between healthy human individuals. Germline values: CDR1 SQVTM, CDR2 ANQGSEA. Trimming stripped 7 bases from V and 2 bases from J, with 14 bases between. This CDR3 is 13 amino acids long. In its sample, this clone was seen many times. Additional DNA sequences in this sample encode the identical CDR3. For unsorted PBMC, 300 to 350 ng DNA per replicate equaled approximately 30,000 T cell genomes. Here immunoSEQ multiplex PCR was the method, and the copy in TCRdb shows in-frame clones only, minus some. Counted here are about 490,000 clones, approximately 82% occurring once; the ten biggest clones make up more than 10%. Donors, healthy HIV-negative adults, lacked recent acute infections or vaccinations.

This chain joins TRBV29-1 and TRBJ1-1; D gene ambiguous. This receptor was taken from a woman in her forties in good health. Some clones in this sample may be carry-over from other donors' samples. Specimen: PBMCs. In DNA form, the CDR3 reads TGCAGCGGTAGACTCCGGGGAAACACTGAAGCTTTCTTT. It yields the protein CSGRLRGNTEAFF.